The sequence of this T cell receptor (beta chain) was determined in a study of T cell repertoires and leukemia-associated antigens (dated by TCRdb to between 2019 and 2020). Background on the whole study: About 5.1 to 7 million read pairs and about 3 to 5.0 million effective reads were obtained per sample, with roughly 16 million effective reads obtained overall. The paper's findings and limits, for the study overall: Direct testing of the expanded clones' antigen specificity and function was not done, and further investigation was required. Numbers of Vbeta genes (approximately 60), Jbeta genes (roughly 15), VDJ rearrangements and unique CDR3s did not differ significantly among the four groups.

CD3+ T cells were first rested overnight at 2.5 million to 3 million cells/mL in RPMI 1640 without fetal bovine serum. MACS immunomagnetic beads were used, per the manufacturer's instructions, to isolate CD3+ T cells from PBMCs. Total RNA was extracted from the cultured T cells with TRIzol reagent. 5' rapid amplification of cDNA ends (5'RACE) was used to amplify TCRbeta libraries from RNA. Before sequencing, library concentration and integrity were assessed using Qubit, an Agilent instrument, and quantitative PCR. Sequencing of qualified libraries was performed on Illumina HiSeq or MiSeq by a commercial service provider. Per the authors' processing: TCR sequences in each sample were identified using MiXCR version 1.8.2. For a clone to be considered qualified, a CDR3 longer than four amino acids, an in-frame nucleotide length, and the absence of a stop codon were required. A read counted as effective if the read contained the complete CDR3 structure. Validation of expanded clones was performed by RT-PCR with 24 Vbeta primers, GeneScan spectratyping, and Sanger sequencing. Using fastp at Q25 and MiXCR, TCRdb reprocessed the public reads and kept productive beta chains. Rows with one shared CDR3 protein collapse into an entry with the most common genes and DNA. These V and J calls derive from TCRdb rather than the authors' analysis. This sample comprises roughly 10,000 distinct CDR3 sequences, approximately 39% of them detected only once. Around 28% of the sample goes to the ten largest clones.

This clonotype has just one count. Its antigen target is currently unknown. No clone much larger than this one lies a single base away; base qualities are absent. A single read constitutes weak evidence. The receptor was isolated from a female donor in good health. What was sequenced was CD3+ T cells sorted from blood and cultured.

CDR3 sequence: CASSSTEDSSKSGANVLTF. The bases read TGTGCCAGCAGTTCGACGGAGGACAGCTCAAAGTCTGGGGCCAACGTCCTGACTTTC. Here the chain combines TRBV12-3 or TRBV12-4 and TRBJ2-6; the D gene is possibly TRBD1, with 6 bases matching. Trimming at the junction amounts to 4 bases on V and 1 base on J, and the germline ends lie 20 bases apart. The CDR3 numbers 19 residues from cysteine through phenylalanine. Just CDR3 DNA is preserved here, 57 bases in frame from base 1.